The source of this T cell receptor beta chain is a study of cytomegalovirus exposure and HLA in healthy donors. Study-level background: One earlier analysis, a look at roughly 170 million T cells, found roughly 110 million unique TCR beta sequences. An early release of data contained 80 million to 85 million unique TCRs, which came from HLA-typed donors.

The V gene lost 5 bases and the J gene lost 4 bases, with 16 bases spanning the gap. Germline CDR1 SGHRS, CDR2 YFSETQ. The CDR3 spans 14 residues. Use of 60 Vbeta and 13 Jbeta primers characterized the PCR. Profiled with immunoSEQ multiplex PCR; TCRdb holds only in-frame clones, not every one. This sample carries about 92,000 clones, approximately 80% of them seen once, and the ten largest clones take roughly 2%. What was sequenced was PBMCs. The V gene is TRBV5-1, the J gene TRBJ2-7; a possible D gene is TRBD1 (6 bases). The TCR sequence derives from a man aged 18 to 30 in good health and CMV-seronegative. The DNA for the CDR3 is TGCGCCAGCAGTTCCGGACAGTCCCCATACGAGCAGTACTTC. Its translation: CASSSGQSPYEQYF. The variable domain in full, with the rest retrieved from reference TRBV5-1 and TRBJ2-7, is KAGVTQTPRYLIKTRGQQVTLSCSPISGHRSVSWYQQTPGQGLQFLFEYFSETQRNKGNFPGRFSGRQFSNSRSEMNVSTLELGDSALYLCASSSGQSPYEQYFGPGTRLTVT.